This TCR beta chain was captured by sequencing in a study of T cell changes during pregnancy in multiple sclerosis. V was pared by 4 bases and J by 9 bases, with 9 bases of the junction left unmatched. The CDR3 totals 14 residues. CDR1 is SNHLY, CDR2 FYNNEI, per germline. Sequenced by immunoSEQ multiplex PCR; TCRdb stores in-frame clones only, minus some. The sample has tens of thousands of clones, roughly 88% seen once. This chain links TRBV2 with TRBJ1-3; 7 positions match TRBD1. The receptor was isolated from a female donor in good health, enrolled as a control in a pregnancy study. The specimen was peripheral blood, collected after pregnancy. CDR3 in amino acids: CASSAGAQGGTIYF. The CDR3 coding sequence is TGTGCCAGCAGTGCAGGGGCCCAGGGGGGCACCATATATTTT.